The 31 T cell receptor beta chains below come from one sample, sequenced in a study of control samples from healthy donors and cancer patients. Method: immunoSEQ multiplex PCR; TCRdb's copy keeps in-frame clones and lacks some. Counted here are about 74,000 clones, around nine tenths occurring once; the ten biggest clones make up more than 5.5%. Sequencing used blood. All receptors come from a woman in her forties or fifties in good health.

The chain is built from TRBV10-2 and TRBJ2-3, with D tentatively TRBD2 (5 bases). The CDR3 is made up of 13 amino acids. The V end was cut by 7 bases, the J end by 2 bases, with 10 bases between. Germline lookup yields CDR1 WSHSY and CDR2 SAAADI. The CDR3 loop is CASKASYTDTQYF. The CDR3 coding sequence is TGCGCCAGCAAGGCTAGCTACACAGATACGCAGTATTTT.

This clone was detected only a few times. The chain couples TRBV6-5 to TRBJ1-1, with 8 positions matching TRBD1. This CDR3 comprises 14 residues. CDR1 and CDR2 from the germline V gene are MNHEY and SVGAGI. V trimming: 7 bases; J trimming: 4 bases; junction bases outside the gene matches: 8. CDR3 amino acids: CASKDRAESTEAFF. The CDR3 DNA reads TGTGCCAGCAAGGACAGGGCGGAATCCACTGAAGCTTTCTTT.

CDR3 in amino acids: CASSGLDRETEAFF. The CDR3 DNA reads as TGTGCCAGCAGTGGATTGGACAGGGAGACTGAAGCTTTCTTT. J is TRBJ1-1 and V is TRBV2, with 8 nucleotides matching TRBD1. V trimming: 4 bases; J trimming: 5 bases; junction bases outside the gene matches: 6. CDR3 length equals 14 residues. CDR1 and CDR2 (germline): SNHLY, FYNNEI.

The chain joins TRBV10-2 to TRBJ2-2; 10 nucleotides align to TRBD2. There are 17 residues in the CDR3. Germline V gene sequence: CDR1 WSHSY, CDR2 SAAADI. Unmatched junction bases numbered 4, after V lost 2 bases and J lost 1 base. The CDR3 DNA follows: TGCGCCAGCAGTGAGGCTTGGACTAGCGGGAACACCGGGGAGCTGTTTTTT. It yields the protein CASSEAWTSGNTGELFF.

The gene calls are TRBV4-2 and TRBJ2-4; possible D gene TRBD2, 7 bases. Germline V gene sequence: CDR1 LGHNA, CDR2 YNFKEQ. CDR3 length equals 16 residues. V lost 1 base and J 7 bases, leaving 17 bases between the germline ends. CDR3 amino acids: CASSQGGAGAPNIQYF. DNA of the CDR3: TGTGCCAGCAGCCAAGGGGGGGCGGGGGCGCCCAACATTCAGTACTTC.

The V and J genes are TRBV5-1 and TRBJ2-3; D gene ambiguous. The V gene lost 0 bases and the J gene lost 2 bases, with 7 bases spanning the gap. CDR3 length: 14 residues. Germline lookup yields CDR1 SGHRS and CDR2 YFSETQ. The CDR3 region is CASSLAPHTDTQYF. The CDR3 region has the DNA TGCGCCAGCAGCTTGGCCCCTCACACAGATACGCAGTATTTT.

In the case of this clone: This same CDR3 is encoded by further DNA sequences in the sample. The J gene is TRBJ1-2, the V gene TRBV2; 8 nucleotides align to TRBD1. CDR1 is SNHLY and CDR2 is FYNNEI in the germline V gene. CDR3 size: 12 residues. J lost 7 bases, V lost 6 bases, and 4 bases had no gene match. DNA for the CDR3: TGTGCCAGCAGAGCAGGGGGCGTTGGCTACACCTTC. Encoded protein: CASRAGGVGYTF.

The chain recombines TRBV30 with TRBJ1-2; D gene ambiguous. This CDR3 spans 11 amino acids. The germline V gene has CDR1 GTSNPN and CDR2 SVGIG (reference sequence). Trimming removed 2 bases from V and 5 bases from J, with 6 bases in between. DNA for the CDR3: TGTGCCTGGAGTTGGGAGTATGGCTACACCTTC. It encodes CAWSWEYGYTF.

The V call is TRBV3-1 (or the pseudogene TRBV3-2), the J call TRBJ2-2; TRBD2 matches at 9 bases. The CDR3 is made up of 15 amino acids. Germline assignment: CDR1 LGHDT and CDR2 YNNKEL (reference sequence). Trimming removed 0 bases from V and 10 bases from J; junction bases left unmatched: 6. The CDR3 spells CASSQEGGGVQELFF. The CDR3 DNA reads as TGTGCCAGCAGCCAAGAGGGCGGGGGGGTGCAGGAGCTGTTTTTT.

The rearrangement joins TRBV6-5 to TRBJ2-7, with TRBD2 as a possible D gene (5 bases). The CDR3 runs 15 residues. Germline V CDR1 and CDR2: MNHEY, SVGAGI. V shed 8 bases and J shed 3 bases, with 20 bases lying between them. The CDR3 nucleotides read TGTGCCAGCGCTCGCCATGCGTTAGGAGGCTACGAGCAGTACTTC. The encoded protein is CASARHALGGYEQYF.

The V and J genes are TRBV10-3 and TRBJ1-2; D is uncertain. The CDR3 totals 14 residues. Germline V CDR1 and CDR2: ENHRY, SYGVKD. V gave up 3 bases and J gave up 6 bases, with 14 bases separating them. CDR3 in amino acids: CAISDPGQVHGYTF. CDR3 in DNA: TGTGCCATCAGTGACCCCGGCCAGGTCCATGGCTACACCTTC.

The V and J genes are TRBV5-1 and TRBJ1-1; D unresolved. Trimming shortened V by 4 bases and J by 1 base, and 14 bases separated the two germline ends. Germline CDR1 reads SGHRS; CDR2 reads YFSETQ. This CDR3 spans 15 amino acids. CDR3 bases: TGCGCCAGCAGCCCTTCGGCCTTAACGAACACTGAAGCTTTCTTT. It translates to CASSPSALTNTEAFF.

The chain joins TRBV2 to TRBJ1-1, with unresolved D. The CDR3 totals 12 residues. Per the germline V gene, CDR1 is SNHLY and CDR2 is FYNNEI. V lost 8 bases and J 7 bases, leaving 14 bases between the germline ends. The CDR3, as DNA: TGTGCCAGCGTGGGAGTATTTGGTGAAGCTTTCTTT. It yields the protein CASVGVFGEAFF. The whole variable domain, filled in from reference TRBV2 and TRBJ1-1, reads EPEVTQTPSHQVTQMGQEVILRCVPISNHLYFYWYRQILGQKVEFLVSFYNNEISEKSEIFDDQFSVERPDGSNFTLKIRSTKLEDSAMYFCASVGVFGEAFFGQGTRLTVV.

This clone came up a few times. The rearrangement uses TRBV3-1 (or the pseudogene TRBV3-2) and TRBJ1-2, with no clear D. CDR1 is LGHDT, CDR2 YNNKEL, per germline (reference sequence). There are 15 residues in the CDR3. The V and J ends lost 4 bases and 7 bases respectively, with 19 bases between them. The CDR3 DNA follows: TGTGCCAGCAGCCCCACCGGCACTCGCGGGGTTGGCTACACCTTC. This gives the protein CASSPTGTRGVGYTF.

CDR3 sequence reads: CASSLQDTQYF. In DNA, the CDR3 is TGTGCCAGCAGCCTGCAAGATACGCAGTATTTT. V gene TRBV5-4 combines with J gene TRBJ2-3; D is ambiguous. CDR1 is SGHNT and CDR2 is YYREEE in the germline V gene (reference sequence). This CDR3 is built from 11 residues. The V end lost 4 bases, the J end lost 5 bases, and 5 bases lay between the germline ends. Full variable domain (rest looked up from reference TRBV5-4 and TRBJ2-3): ETGVTQSPTHLIKTRGQQVTLRCSSQSGHNTVSWYQQALGQGPQFIFQYYREEENGRGNFPPRFSGLQFPNYSSELNVNALELDDSALYLCASSLQDTQYFGPGTRLTVL.

The chain uses TRBV9 and TRBJ2-1; 14 bases align to TRBD2. Per germline, CDR1 SGDLS and CDR2 YYNGEE. V was pared by 0 bases and J by 10 bases, with 6 bases of the junction left unmatched. The CDR3 is 16 residues long. In DNA, the CDR3 is TGTGCCAGCAGCGTAGAGACTAGCGGGGGGGCCGGAGAGCAGTTCTTC. Translating gives CASSVETSGGAGEQFF.

The chain uses TRBV5-5 and TRBJ1-2; D is ambiguous. This CDR3 region has 15 residues. Germline CDR1 SGHKS, CDR2 YYEKEE (reference sequence). With 1 base removed from V and 1 base from J, the gap between germline ends came to 11 bases. CDR3 DNA: TGTGCCAGCAGCTTGAGGTACGGAGGTAACTATGGCTACACCTTC. It yields the protein CASSLRYGGNYGYTF.

This clone has just one count. This chain uses TRBV6-5 with TRBJ2-1, with D unresolved. The CDR3 is 16 amino acids. The germline V and J ends were trimmed by 2 bases and 2 bases, with 13 bases remaining between them. CDR1 and CDR2 from the germline V gene are MNHEY and SVGAGI. The CDR3 nucleotides are TGTGCCAGCAGTTACGATTTTAGGAAGGCCTACAATGAGCAGTTCTTC. This gives the protein CASSYDFRKAYNEQFF.

By proportion, this clone is medium-sized. This chain links TRBV5-1 with TRBJ2-1, with 13 bases identical to TRBD2. This CDR3 spans 16 amino acids. Trimming at V came to 0 bases and at J to 6 bases, leaving 3 bases not matched to a gene. Looked up from germline, CDR1 is SGHRS and CDR2 is YFSETQ. CDR3 DNA sequence: TGCGCCAGCAGCTTGGGGGGACTAGCGGGGAGCAATGAGCAGTTCTTC. This translates into CASSLGGLAGSNEQFF.

The chain links TRBV7-9 to TRBJ1-5, with D unresolved. CDR3 length: 13 amino acids. Germline V gene sequence: CDR1 SEHNR, CDR2 FQNEAQ (reference sequence). Deletions cut 5 bases from V and 7 bases from J, with 12 bases between. CDR3 coding DNA: TGTGCCAGCAGCCCTAGCTCTGAGCAGCCCCAGCATTTT. It translates to CASSPSSEQPQHF. The full variable domain, in which reference TRBV7-9 and TRBJ1-5 provide the parts outside the CDR3, is DTGVSQNPRHKITKRGQNVTFRCDPISEHNRLYWYRQTLGQGPEFLTYFQNEAQLEKSRLLSDRFSAERPKGSFSTLEIQRTEQGDSAMYLCASSPSSEQPQHFGDGTRLSIL.

The V and J genes are TRBV5-1 and TRBJ1-1; D is possibly TRBD1 (5 bases). Trimming pared 0 bases from V and 4 bases from J, leaving 13 bases between. CDR3 size: 15 residues. Germline CDR1 and CDR2: SGHRS and YFSETQ. DNA for the CDR3: TGCGCCAGCAGCTTGGGGGGCGGCCTGAGCACTGAAGCTTTCTTT. Protein: CASSLGGGLSTEAFF.

The chain has TRBV30 and TRBJ2-2; D might be TRBD1 (6 bases). Trimming stripped 5 bases from V and 4 bases from J, with 20 bases between. The germline gives CDR1 GTSNPN, CDR2 SVGIG (reference sequence). CDR3 length: 16 residues. The CDR3 spells CAWGGITGTSTGELFF. The CDR3 DNA follows: TGTGCCTGGGGGGGCATTACCGGGACATCCACCGGGGAGCTGTTTTTT.

This chain connects TRBV5-4 to TRBJ2-6, with TRBD1 matching over 9 bases. The ends lost 3 bases at V and 1 base at J; junction bases unmatched: 2. Germline CDR1 reads SGHNT; CDR2 reads YYREEE (reference sequence). The CDR3 runs to 16 residues. The CDR3 reads CASSSTGGSGANVLTF. The CDR3, as DNA: TGTGCCAGCAGCTCGACAGGGGGATCTGGGGCCAACGTCCTGACTTTC.

The genes are TRBV30 and TRBJ2-7; D might be TRBD1 (6 bases). Trimming took off 4 bases at V and 4 bases at J, with 11 bases between the two ends. CDR3 size: 12 residues. Germline CDR1 and CDR2: GTSNPN and SVGIG (reference sequence). The CDR3 DNA sequence: TGTGCCTGGAACGGCAGGGGTTACGAGCAGTACTTC. This sequence encodes CAWNGRGYEQYF.

This clone has a single count. V gene TRBV10-3 combines with J gene TRBJ2-3; D is perhaps TRBD1 (6 bases). CDR3 length equals 13 residues. Deletions cut 10 bases from V and 0 bases from J, with 11 bases between. Germline V gene sequence: CDR1 ENHRY, CDR2 SYGVKD. The DNA of the CDR3 is TGTGCCACGAGGGACACCAGCACAGATACGCAGTATTTT. Translated: CATRDTSTDTQYF.

The chain has TRBV15 and TRBJ2-1, with D possibly matching TRBD1 (7 bases). Germline V lookup: CDR1 LNHNV, CDR2 YYDKDF (reference sequence). The CDR3 length is 14 residues. V was shortened by 2 bases and J by 6 bases, with 11 bases between the two germline ends. CDR3 bases: TGTGCCACCAGCAGACATCAGGGGGGCAATGAGCAGTTCTTC. It is translated as CATSRHQGGNEQFF.

Comments on this clone: Distinct nucleotide sequences in the sample also encode this CDR3. The chain joins TRBV4-1 to TRBJ1-5; no clear D gene. V gave up 0 bases and J gave up 7 bases, with 7 bases separating them. CDR3 size: 13 residues. Germline assignment: CDR1 MGHRA and CDR2 YSYEKL. CDR3 in amino acids: CASSQDVRQPQHF. The CDR3 DNA reads as TGCGCCAGCAGCCAAGATGTGCGGCAGCCCCAGCATTTT.

The V call is TRBV6-6, the J call TRBJ1-4; the D gene is possibly TRBD1 (5 bases). This CDR3 has 14 residues. V was trimmed by 4 bases and J by 6 bases, leaving 12 bases between them. Per germline, CDR1 MNHNY and CDR2 SVGAGI (reference sequence). As DNA, the CDR3 is TGTGCCAGCAGTTCTCGGACACGGGATGAAAAACTGTTTTTT. It is translated as CASSSRTRDEKLFF.

J is TRBJ2-3 and V is TRBV3-1 (or the pseudogene TRBV3-2); D gene unclear. The germline V gene has CDR1 LGHDT and CDR2 YNNKEL (reference sequence). The CDR3 length is 11 residues. V lost 3 bases to trimming and J lost 5 bases, with 3 bases between them. CDR3: CASSQQDTQYF. CDR3 bases: TGTGCCAGCAGCCAGCAAGATACGCAGTATTTT.

The J gene is TRBJ2-7, the V gene TRBV6-6, with no clear D. The CDR3 spans 11 residues. V was cut by 6 bases and J by 2 bases, with 5 bases left in between. Germline V CDR1 and CDR2: MNHNY, SVGAGI (reference sequence). This CDR3 reads CASRGPYEQYF. The CDR3 DNA reads as TGTGCCAGCAGAGGTCCCTACGAGCAGTACTTC.

The chain couples TRBV2 to TRBJ1-1, with 7 bases identical to TRBD1. Germline V gene sequence: CDR1 SNHLY, CDR2 FYNNEI. V dropped 5 bases and J dropped 1; count of bases not matched to a gene: 4. The CDR3 has 14 residues. CDR3 in amino acids: CASSLRTGNTEAFF. The CDR3 DNA reads as TGTGCCAGCAGTTTGAGGACAGGGAACACTGAAGCTTTCTTT.